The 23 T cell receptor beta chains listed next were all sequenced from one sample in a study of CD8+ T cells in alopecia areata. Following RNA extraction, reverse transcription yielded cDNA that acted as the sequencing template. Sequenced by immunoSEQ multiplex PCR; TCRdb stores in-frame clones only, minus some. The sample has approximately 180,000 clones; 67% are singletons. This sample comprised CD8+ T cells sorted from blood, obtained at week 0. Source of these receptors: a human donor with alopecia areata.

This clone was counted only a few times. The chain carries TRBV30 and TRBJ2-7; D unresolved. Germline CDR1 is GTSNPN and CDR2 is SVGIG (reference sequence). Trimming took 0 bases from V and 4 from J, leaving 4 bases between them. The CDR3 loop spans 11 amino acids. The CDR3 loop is CAWSVDYEQYF. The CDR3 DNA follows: TGTGCCTGGAGTGTAGATTACGAGCAGTACTTC.

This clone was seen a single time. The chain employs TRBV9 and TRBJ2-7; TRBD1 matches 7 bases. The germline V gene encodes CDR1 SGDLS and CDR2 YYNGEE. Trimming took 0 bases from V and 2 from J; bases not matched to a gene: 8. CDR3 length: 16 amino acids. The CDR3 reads CASSVEDRVSAYEQYF. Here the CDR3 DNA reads TGTGCCAGCAGCGTAGAAGACAGGGTTTCCGCCTACGAGCAGTACTTC.

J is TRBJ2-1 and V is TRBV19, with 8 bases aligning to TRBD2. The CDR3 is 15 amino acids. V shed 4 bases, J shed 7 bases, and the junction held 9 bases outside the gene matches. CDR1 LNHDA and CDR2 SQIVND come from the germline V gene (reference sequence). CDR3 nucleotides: TGTGCCAGTAGTACTTATCCGGGGGGGCGAAATGAGCAGTTCTTC. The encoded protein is CASSTYPGGRNEQFF.

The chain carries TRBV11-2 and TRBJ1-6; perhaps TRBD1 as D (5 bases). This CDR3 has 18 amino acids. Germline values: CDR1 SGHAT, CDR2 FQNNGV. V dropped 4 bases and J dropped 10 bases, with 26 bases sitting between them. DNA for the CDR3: TGTGCCAGCAGCTCCCACCCCGAGAGGACAATCCCGAGCTCACCCCTCCACTTT. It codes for CASSSHPERTIPSSPLHF.

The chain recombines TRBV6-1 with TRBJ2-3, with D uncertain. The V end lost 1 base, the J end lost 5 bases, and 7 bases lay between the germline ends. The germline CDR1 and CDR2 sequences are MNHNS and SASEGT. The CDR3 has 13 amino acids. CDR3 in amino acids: CASSEVRVDTQYF. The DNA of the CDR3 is TGTGCCAGCAGTGAAGTACGGGTAGATACGCAGTATTTT.

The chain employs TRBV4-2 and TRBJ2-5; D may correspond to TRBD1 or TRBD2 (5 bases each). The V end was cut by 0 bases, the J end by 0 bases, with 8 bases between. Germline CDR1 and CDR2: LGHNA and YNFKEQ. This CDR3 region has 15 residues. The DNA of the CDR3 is TGTGCCAGCAGCCAAGATGAGGGGTACCAAGAGACCCAGTACTTC. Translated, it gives CASSQDEGYQETQYF.

DNA of the CDR3: TGCGCCAGCAGTGTGGGGGATAACTATGGCTACACCTTC. It yields the protein CASSVGDNYGYTF. The rearrangement joins TRBV10-2 to TRBJ1-2, with D possibly being TRBD1 (5 bases). The V gene lost 4 bases and the J gene lost 1 base, with 7 bases spanning the gap. CDR3 length: 13 residues. Germline V gene lookup returns CDR1 WSHSY and CDR2 SAAADI.

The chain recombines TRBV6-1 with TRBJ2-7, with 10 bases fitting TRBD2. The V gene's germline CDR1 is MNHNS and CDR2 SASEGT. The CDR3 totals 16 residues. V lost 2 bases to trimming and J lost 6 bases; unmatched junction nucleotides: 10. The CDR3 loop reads CASSEMVGRLAGEQYF. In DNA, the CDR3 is TGTGCCAGCAGTGAAATGGTTGGGCGACTAGCGGGCGAGCAGTACTTC.

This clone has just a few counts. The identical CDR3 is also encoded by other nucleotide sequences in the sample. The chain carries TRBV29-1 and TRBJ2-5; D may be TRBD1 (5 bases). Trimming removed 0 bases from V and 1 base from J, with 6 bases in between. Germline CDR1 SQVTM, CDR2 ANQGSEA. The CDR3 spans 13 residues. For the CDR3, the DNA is TGCAGCGTTGAAGACAGGGTCCAAGAGACCCAGTACTTC. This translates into CSVEDRVQETQYF.

Written as DNA, the CDR3 is TGCGCCAGCAGCCAAGGGACGAGGGGCGATGAGCAGTTCTTC. This encodes CASSQGTRGDEQFF. The chain carries TRBV4-1 and TRBJ2-1; D may match TRBD1 or TRBD2 (5 bases each). The CDR3 has 14 residues. Germline CDR1 reads MGHRA; CDR2 reads YSYEKL. V was shortened by 1 base and J by 8 bases, with 12 bases between the two germline ends.

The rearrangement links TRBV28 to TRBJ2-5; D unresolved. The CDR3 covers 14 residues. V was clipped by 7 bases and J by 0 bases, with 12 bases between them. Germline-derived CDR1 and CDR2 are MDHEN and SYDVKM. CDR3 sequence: CASTPPWYQETQYF. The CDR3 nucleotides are TGTGCCAGCACTCCCCCATGGTACCAAGAGACCCAGTACTTC. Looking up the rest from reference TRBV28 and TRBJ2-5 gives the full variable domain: DVKVTQSSRYLVKRTGEKVFLECVQDMDHENMFWYRQDPGLGLRLIYFSYDVKMKEKGDIPEGYSVSREKKERFSLILESASTNQTSMYLCASTPPWYQETQYFGPGTRLLVL.

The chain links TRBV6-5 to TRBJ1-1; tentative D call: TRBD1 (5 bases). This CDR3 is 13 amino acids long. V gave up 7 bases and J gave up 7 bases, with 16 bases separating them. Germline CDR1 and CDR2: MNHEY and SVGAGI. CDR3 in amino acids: CASTAGPVFEAFF. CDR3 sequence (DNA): TGTGCCAGCACCGCGGGACCGGTATTTGAAGCTTTCTTT.

This chain's CDR3 is CASSPFGGSYEQYF. The CDR3 DNA reads as TGTGCCAGCAGTCCCTTCGGGGGATCCTACGAGCAGTACTTC. This chain connects TRBV2 to TRBJ2-7, with D possibly being TRBD2 (6 bases). The V gene's germline CDR1 is SNHLY and CDR2 FYNNEI. The CDR3 length is 14 residues. Between the trimmed V and J ends, which lost 5 bases and 1 base, there was a span of 12 bases. Complete variable domain (other parts from reference TRBV2 and TRBJ2-7): EPEVTQTPSHQVTQMGQEVILRCVPISNHLYFYWYRQILGQKVEFLVSFYNNEISEKSEIFDDQFSVERPDGSNFTLKIRSTKLEDSAMYFCASSPFGGSYEQYFGPGTRLTVT.

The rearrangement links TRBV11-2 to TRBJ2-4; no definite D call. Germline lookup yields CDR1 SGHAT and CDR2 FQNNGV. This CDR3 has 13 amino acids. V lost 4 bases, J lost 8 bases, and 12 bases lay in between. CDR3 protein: CASSSVPDDIQYF. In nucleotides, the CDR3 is TGTGCCAGCAGCTCGGTCCCGGACGACATTCAGTACTTC.

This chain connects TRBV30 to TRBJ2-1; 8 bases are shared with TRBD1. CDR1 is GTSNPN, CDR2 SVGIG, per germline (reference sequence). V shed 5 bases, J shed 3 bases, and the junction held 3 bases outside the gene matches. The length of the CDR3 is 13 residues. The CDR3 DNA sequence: TGTGCCTGGGGGACAGGAGGCTACAATGAGCAGTTCTTC. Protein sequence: CAWGTGGYNEQFF.

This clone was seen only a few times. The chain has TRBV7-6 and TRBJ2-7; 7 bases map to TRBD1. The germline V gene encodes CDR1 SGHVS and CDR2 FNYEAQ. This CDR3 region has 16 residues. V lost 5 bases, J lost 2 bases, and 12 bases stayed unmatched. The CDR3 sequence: CASSLTMGQHTYEQYF. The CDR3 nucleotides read TGTGCCAGCAGCCTAACCATGGGACAGCACACCTACGAGCAGTACTTC.

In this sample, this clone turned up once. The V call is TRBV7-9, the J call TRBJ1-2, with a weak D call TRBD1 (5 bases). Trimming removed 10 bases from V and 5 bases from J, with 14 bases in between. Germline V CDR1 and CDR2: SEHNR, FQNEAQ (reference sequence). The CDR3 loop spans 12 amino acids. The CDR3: CATANGAYGYTF. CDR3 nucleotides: TGTGCCACCGCAAACGGGGCTTATGGCTACACCTTC.

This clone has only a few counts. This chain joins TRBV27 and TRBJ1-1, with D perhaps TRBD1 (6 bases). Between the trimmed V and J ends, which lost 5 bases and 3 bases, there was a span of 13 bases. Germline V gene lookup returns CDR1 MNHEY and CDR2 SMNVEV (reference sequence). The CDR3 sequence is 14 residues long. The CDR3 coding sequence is TGTGCCAGCAGTCAACAGGGATTCGACACTGAAGCTTTCTTT. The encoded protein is CASSQQGFDTEAFF.

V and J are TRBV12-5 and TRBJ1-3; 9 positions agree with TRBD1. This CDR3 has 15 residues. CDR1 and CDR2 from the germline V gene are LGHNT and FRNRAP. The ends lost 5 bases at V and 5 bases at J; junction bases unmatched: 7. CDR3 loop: CASGEDRGLRNTIYF. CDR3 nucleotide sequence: TGTGCTAGTGGTGAGGACAGGGGTTTAAGAAACACCATATATTTT.

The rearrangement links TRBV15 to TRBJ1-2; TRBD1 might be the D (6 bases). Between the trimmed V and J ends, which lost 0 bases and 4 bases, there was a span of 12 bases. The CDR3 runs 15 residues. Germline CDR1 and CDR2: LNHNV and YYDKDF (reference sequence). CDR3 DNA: TGTGCCACCAGCAGAGATCGGACAGTAGCCTATGGCTACACCTTC. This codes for CATSRDRTVAYGYTF.

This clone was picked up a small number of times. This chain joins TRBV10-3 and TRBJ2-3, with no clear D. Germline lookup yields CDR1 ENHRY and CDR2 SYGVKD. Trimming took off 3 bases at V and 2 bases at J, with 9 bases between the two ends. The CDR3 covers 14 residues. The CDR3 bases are TGTGCCATCAGTGAAGAGACATACACAGATACGCAGTATTTT. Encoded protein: CAISEETYTDTQYF.

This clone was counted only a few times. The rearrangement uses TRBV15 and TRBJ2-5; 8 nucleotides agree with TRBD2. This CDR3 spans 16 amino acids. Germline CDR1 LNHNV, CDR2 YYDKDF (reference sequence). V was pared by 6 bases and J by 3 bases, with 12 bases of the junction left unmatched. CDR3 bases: TGTGCCACCAGGGACGCGGCGGGGGGCATTAAAGAGACCCAGTACTTC. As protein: CATRDAAGGIKETQYF. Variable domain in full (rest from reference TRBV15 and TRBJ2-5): DAMVIQNPRYQVTQFGKPVTLSCSQTLNHNVMYWYQQKSSQAPKLLFHYYDKDFNNEADTPDNFQSRRPNTSFCFLDIRSPGLGDTAMYLCATRDAAGGIKETQYFGPGTRLLVL.

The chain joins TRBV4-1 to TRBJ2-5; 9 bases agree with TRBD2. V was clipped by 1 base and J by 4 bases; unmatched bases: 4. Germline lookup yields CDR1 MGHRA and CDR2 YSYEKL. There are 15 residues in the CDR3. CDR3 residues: CASSQGGGVGETQYF. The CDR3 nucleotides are TGCGCCAGCAGCCAAGGCGGGGGGGTAGGAGAGACCCAGTACTTC.